Listed below are T cell receptor beta chains from one sample, sequenced in a study of beta chain features in type 1 diabetes. Generated by immunoSEQ multiplex PCR, the TCRdb table keeps only in-frame clones and is missing some. Here the sample spans approximately 360,000 clones, roughly an eighth being singletons. Sequenced: naive CD4+ T cells from blood. The receptors were gathered from a woman aged 18-29 years with type 1 diabetes. CDR3s include the opening cysteine and the closing phenylalanine or tryptophan. The D gene is left open where the match is weak. Expanded clones are given a class, and other clones once, few, many or no size at all.

J | D | V | length | size | DNA | CDR3
TRBJ2-3 | - | TRBV5-4 | 14 | - | TGTGCCAGCAGCTTGGCCGGTAGCGCAGATACGCAGTATTTT | CASSLAGSADTQYF
TRBJ1-2 | TRBD1 | TRBV4-3 | 17 | - | TGCGCCAGCAGCCAAGAGGCATCGGGACAGACGAACTATGGCTACACCTTC | CASSQEASGQTNYGYTF
TRBJ2-7 | TRBD1 | TRBV28 | 15 | - | TGTGCCAGCAGTCCTACAGGGGGCCTAACCTACGAGCAGTACTTC | CASSPTGGLTYEQYF
TRBJ2-5 | - | TRBV30 | 13 | few | TGTGCCTGGAGGGGTGGGGCGCGGGGGACCCAGTACTTC | CAWRGGARGTQYF
TRBJ1-1 | TRBD1 | TRBV6-4 | 14 | few | TGTGCCAGCAGTGAAGGACAGGGGAACACTGAAGCTTTCTTT | CASSEGQGNTEAFF
TRBJ2-3 | - | TRBV27 | 14 | few | TGTGCCAGCAGTTTATACGAGACGGGAGATACGCAGTATTTT | CASSLYETGDTQYF
TRBJ2-7 | - | TRBV20-1 | 11 | - | TGCAGTGGACTAGTGCTTTACGAGCAGTACTTC | CSGLVLYEQYF
TRBJ2-1 | - | TRBV27 | 14 | - | TGTGCCACGGGGGACGGCCGCTCCTACAATGAGCAGTTCTTC | CATGDGRSYNEQFF
TRBJ2-6 | TRBD1 | TRBV5-1 | 18 | few | TGCGCCAGCAGCGGTGCTTCGACACAGGGGGCTGGGGCCAACGTCCTGACTTTC | CASSGASTQGAGANVLTF
TRBJ2-1 | TRBD2 | TRBV7-9 | 15 | - | TGTGCCAGCAGCACCGGGACTAGCGGGCAGGATGAGCAGTTCTTC | CASSTGTSGQDEQFF
TRBJ2-1 | TRBD2 | TRBV6-4 | 15 | - | TGTGCCACGCAGCGGGAGGGCCGTTCCTACAATGAGCAGTTCTTC | CATQREGRSYNEQFF
TRBJ2-1 | TRBD2 | TRBV6-6 | 14 | - | TGTGCCAGCAGGCTAGCGGGGGTTAACAATGAGCAGTTCTTC | CASRLAGVNNEQFF
TRBJ1-5 | TRBD1 | TRBV19 | 13 | few | TGTGCCAGTAGGGGGACAGGCAATCAGCCCCAGCATTTT | CASRGTGNQPQHF
TRBJ2-5 | - | TRBV11-2 | 15 | few | TGTGCCAGCAGCCCCATTTCGGGGTTCCAAGAGACCCAGTACTTC | CASSPISGFQETQYF
TRBJ2-3 | - | TRBV7-8 | 12 | few | TGTGCCAGCAGCACCGCGAGGGATACGCAGTATTTT | CASSTARDTQYF
TRBJ2-7 | TRBD2 | TRBV4-3 | 16 | few | TGCGCCAGCAGCCAAGATCTGAATAGCGGGAGGTACGAGCAGTACTTC | CASSQDLNSGRYEQYF
TRBJ1-1 | - | TRBV9 | 13 | - | TGTGCCAGCAGCGTACAGAGGGGGACTGAAGCTTTCTTT | CASSVQRGTEAFF
TRBJ2-7 | - | TRBV27 | 16 | few | TGTGCCAGCAGAGCAGGTGGGGTAGCGGACTCCTACGAGCAGTACTTC | CASRAGGVADSYEQYF
TRBJ2-1 | TRBD2 | TRBV9 | 15 | few | TGTGCCAGCAGCGTAGTGGTAGCGGGAGTTGGGGAGCAGTTCTTC | CASSVVVAGVGEQFF
TRBJ2-3 | - | TRBV30 | 15 | once | TGTGCCTGGAGCAGGCCCAGAAAATCCACAGATACGCAGTATTTT | CAWSRPRKSTDTQYF
TRBJ2-1 | TRBD2 | TRBV25-1 | 15 | few | TGTGCCAGCAGCCCGGGACTAGCGGCCTACAATGAGCAGTTCTTC | CASSPGLAAYNEQFF
TRBJ1-5 | - | TRBV28 | 15 | - | TGTGCCAGCACCCAGCCCGCAGGGAGCAATCAGCCCCAGCATTTT | CASTQPAGSNQPQHF
TRBJ1-4 | TRBD1 | TRBV15 | 15 | few | TGTGCCACCAGCAGAGTCTTGGGACAGAATGAAAAACTGTTTTTT | CATSRVLGQNEKLFF
TRBJ2-4 | - | TRBV27 | 17 | - | TGTGCCAGCAGTTTAAATTTGCGGGGCAACGCCAAAAACATTCAGTACTTC | CASSLNLRGNAKNIQYF
TRBJ2-7 | TRBD2 | TRBV10-3 | 15 | - | TGTGCCATCAGTGTGGGACTAGCGGAAAACTACGAGCAGTACTTC | CAISVGLAENYEQYF